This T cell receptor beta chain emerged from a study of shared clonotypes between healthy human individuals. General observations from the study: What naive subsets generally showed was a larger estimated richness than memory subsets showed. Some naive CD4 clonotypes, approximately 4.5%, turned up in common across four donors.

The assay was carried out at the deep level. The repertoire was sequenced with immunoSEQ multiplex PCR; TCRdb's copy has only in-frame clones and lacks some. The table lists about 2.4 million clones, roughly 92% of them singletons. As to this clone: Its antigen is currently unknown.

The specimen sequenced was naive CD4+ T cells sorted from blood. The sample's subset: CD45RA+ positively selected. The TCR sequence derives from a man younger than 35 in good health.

The CDR3 region has the DNA TGTGCCAGCTCACCCATGGGAGGTGAAGCTTTCTTT. Protein product: CASSPMGGEAFF. The V and J genes are TRBV18 and TRBJ1-1; D not certain. V lost 3 bases and J lost 7, with 9 bases in between. Germline V CDR1 and CDR2: KGHSH, LQKENI. The CDR3 runs to 12 residues.